Following are 29 T cell receptor beta chains from one sample sequenced in a study of blood T cell repertoires in COVID-19. Profiled with immunoSEQ multiplex PCR; TCRdb holds only in-frame clones, not every one. The data show 75,000 to 90,000 clones, with about 90% seen just once and about 5.8% held by the top ten. What was sequenced was peripheral blood. These TCRs come from a human donor in a cohort sampled during active COVID-19.

To note about this clone: One junction end disagrees with the germline gene, perhaps due to a read error. The V gene is TRBV18, the J gene TRBJ2-1, with 8 bases fitting TRBD2. This CDR3 region has 17 residues. Germline V gene data show CDR1 as KGHSH and CDR2 as LQKENI. As DNA, the CDR3 is TGTACCAGCTCACCACCGGGTACGGGGGGGCCGTACAATGAGCAGTTCTTC. It codes for CTSSPPGTGGPYNEQFF.

The chain couples TRBV6-2 or TRBV6-3 to TRBJ2-7; no firm D call. The CDR3 runs to 15 residues. Germline V gene data show CDR1 as MNHEY and CDR2 as SVGEGT. V lost 0 bases and J lost 4, with 13 bases in between. CDR3 nucleotide sequence: TGTGCCAGCAGTTACTCATACATCAGTCAATACGAGCAGTACTTC. Residues: CASSYSYISQYEQYF.

This sequence joins TRBV7-9 and TRBJ1-5, with TRBD1 identical over 11 bases. CDR1 is SEHNR and CDR2 is FQNEAQ in the germline V gene (reference sequence). The V and J ends lost 5 bases and 10 bases, in that order; junction bases with no gene match: 10. CDR3 length: 15 residues. The CDR3 coding sequence is TGTGCCAGCAGCCCCGCCGGGACAGGGGGGGTTCCCCAGCATTTT. Translating it yields CASSPAGTGGVPQHF.

This chain uses TRBV5-4 with TRBJ2-5; TRBD1 agrees at 7 bases. Germline V CDR1 and CDR2: SGHNT, YYREEE (reference sequence). V shed 3 bases and J 5 bases; nucleotides not matched to a gene: 7. The CDR3 consists of 14 residues. CDR3 sequence: CASSSRGGRETQYF. CDR3 nucleotides: TGTGCCAGCAGCTCCCGAGGGGGCAGGGAGACCCAGTACTTC.

This chain uses TRBV7-2 with TRBJ2-5, with D perhaps matching TRBD1 (6 bases). The CDR3 loop spans 16 amino acids. CDR1 is SGHTA, CDR2 FQGNSA, per germline. The germline V and J ends were trimmed by 4 bases and 6 bases, with 21 bases remaining between them. CDR3 sequence (DNA): TGTGCCAGCAGCTCCGTCTTTCTTGGGGGCGCAAAGACCCAGTACTTC. Translating gives CASSSVFLGGAKTQYF.

The J gene is TRBJ1-2, the V gene TRBV2; TRBD1 matches at 8 bases. V lost 7 bases and J lost 7; bases outside the gene matches: 11. The CDR3 spans 14 residues. CDR1 is SNHLY and CDR2 is FYNNEI in the germline V gene. CDR3 loop: CASIREQGEGGYTF. The CDR3 DNA is TGTGCCAGCATCCGGGAACAGGGGGAAGGTGGCTACACCTTC.

The DNA of the CDR3 is TGCGCCAGCAGCTTGGAAACAGGGGCTAACTACGAGCAGTACTTC. This codes for CASSLETGANYEQYF. V and J are TRBV5-1 and TRBJ2-7; TRBD1 aligns across 7 bases. The germline V gene encodes CDR1 SGHRS and CDR2 YFSETQ. The CDR3 has 15 residues. The ends lost 0 bases at V and 3 bases at J; junction bases unmatched: 6.

This chain connects TRBV7-3 to TRBJ2-1, with 8 bases that match TRBD2. V was clipped by 8 bases and J by 4 bases; unmatched bases: 10. Per germline, CDR1 SGHTA and CDR2 FQGTGA. This CDR3 contains 15 residues. DNA for the CDR3: TGTGCCAGCTCCCAGGCACTAGCGGATTACAATGAGCAGTTCTTC. This translates into CASSQALADYNEQFF.

This chain uses TRBV6-5 with TRBJ2-7, with TRBD2 matching 11 bases. Germline CDR1 and CDR2: MNHEY and SVGAGI. The J segment lost 2 bases and the V segment lost 8 bases, leaving 5 bases of the junction unmatched. CDR3 length: 14 amino acids. CDR3 in amino acids: CASSSSGGPYEQYF. CDR3 DNA sequence: TGTGCCAGCTCCTCTAGCGGGGGGCCCTACGAGCAGTACTTC.

The chain links TRBV7-5 to TRBJ2-4; the D call of TRBD1 is as the table states it, not checked on the DNA. TRBV7-5 counts as a pseudogene. This CDR3 has 17 residues. The CDR3 region has the DNA TGTGCCAGAAGCTTAGTCTGGAGGACAGACAACAAAAACATTCAGTACTTC. As protein: CARSLVWRTDNKNIQYF.

This sequence joins TRBV6-5 and TRBJ2-3; 9 bases match TRBD2. Germline values: CDR1 MNHEY, CDR2 SVGAGI. The CDR3 contains 15 residues. The V gene end was trimmed by 9 bases and the J gene end by 2 bases; junction bases not matched to a gene: 9. The CDR3 sequence: CASFSGTSLTDTQYF. The CDR3 DNA is TGTGCCAGTTTCTCCGGGACTAGCCTCACAGATACGCAGTATTTT.

This chain joins TRBV14 and TRBJ2-3; D unclear. The CDR3 extends over 13 amino acids. V lost 1 base to trimming and J lost 2 bases, with 4 bases between them. Germline CDR1 SGHDN, CDR2 FVKESK. CDR3 residues: CASSQVLTDTQYF. The CDR3 coding sequence is TGTGCCAGCAGCCAAGTCCTCACAGATACGCAGTATTTT.

The CDR3 region has the DNA TGTGCCAGCAGCCTAAAGGGGGATTTGAACACCGGGGAGCTGTTTTTT. Amino acids: CASSLKGDLNTGELFF. The chain employs TRBV11-2 and TRBJ2-2; D is perhaps TRBD1 (6 bases). Germline V lookup: CDR1 SGHAT, CDR2 FQNNGV. Trimming took 5 bases from V and 1 from J, leaving 14 bases between them. The CDR3 has 16 amino acids.

J is TRBJ2-5 and V is TRBV18; the match to TRBD1 covers 7 bases. Germline lookup yields CDR1 KGHSH and CDR2 LQKENI. The CDR3 length is 16 residues. V trimming: 4 bases; J trimming: 1 base; junction bases outside the gene matches: 9. The DNA for the CDR3 is TGTGCCAGCTCACTTTCACAGGGGCAGCTCCAAGAGACCCAGTACTTC. Its translation is CASSLSQGQLQETQYF.

The chain employs TRBV12-3 or TRBV12-4 and TRBJ1-5, with D perhaps TRBD1 (6 bases). The CDR3 extends over 13 amino acids. Trimming cost V 5 bases and J 6 bases, with 11 bases left between them. The CDR3 coding sequence is TGTGCCAGCAGTCCCGAACAGGGTCAGCCCCAGCATTTT. It yields the protein CASSPEQGQPQHF.

V gene TRBV7-6 combines with J gene TRBJ2-1; TRBD2 matches at 7 bases. The CDR3 is 15 amino acids. V lost 3 bases, J lost 5 bases, and 7 bases stayed unmatched. The germline V gene encodes CDR1 SGHVS and CDR2 FNYEAQ. CDR3 protein: CASSLLAGVNNEQFF. In DNA, the CDR3 is TGTGCCAGCAGCTTGCTTGCGGGGGTTAACAATGAGCAGTTCTTC.

The gene calls are TRBV5-1 and TRBJ1-1, with D hard to call. Trimming pared 0 bases from V and 0 bases from J, leaving 6 bases between. CDR1 is SGHRS, CDR2 YFSETQ, per germline. This CDR3 contains 14 residues. In nucleotides, the CDR3 is TGCGCCAGCAGCTTGGGCGGCATGAACACTGAAGCTTTCTTT. Residues: CASSLGGMNTEAFF.

The chain couples TRBV28 to TRBJ2-2, with 10 nucleotides matching TRBD2. From germline, CDR1 is MDHEN and CDR2 SYDVKM. J lost 0 bases, V lost 2 bases, and 9 bases had no gene match. This CDR3 region has 19 residues. The CDR3 DNA sequence: TGTGCCAGCAGTTTAACTCCTAGCGGGGGACCGTCGAACACCGGGGAGCTGTTTTTT. As protein: CASSLTPSGGPSNTGELFF.

This chain links TRBV19 with TRBJ1-4; TRBD1 matches 8 bases. There are 15 residues in the CDR3. Trimming cost V 4 bases and J 1 base; bases outside gene matches: 2. Germline V gene sequence: CDR1 LNHDA, CDR2 SQIVND (reference sequence). CDR3: CASSTTGGTNEKLFF. The CDR3 DNA is TGTGCCAGTAGTACAACAGGGGGAACTAATGAAAAACTGTTTTTT. Full variable domain (remainder filled in from reference TRBV19 and TRBJ1-4): DGGITQSPKYLFRKEGQNVTLSCEQNLNHDAMYWYRQDPGQGLRLIYYSQIVNDFQKGDIAEGYSVSREKKESFPLTVTSAQKNPTAFYLCASSTTGGTNEKLFFGSGTQLSVL.

This rearrangement joins TRBV11-2 to TRBJ2-3, with TRBD1 matching over 9 bases. Trimming cost V 4 bases and J 3 bases; bases outside gene matches: 2. Germline-derived CDR1 and CDR2 are SGHAT and FQNNGV. The CDR3 runs to 14 residues. The DNA for the CDR3 is TGTGCCAGCAGCTCGGGACAGGGAACAGATACGCAGTATTTT. Its translation is CASSSGQGTDTQYF. The entire variable domain, with the rest obtained from reference TRBV11-2 and TRBJ2-3, is as follows: EAGVAQSPRYKIIEKRQSVAFWCNPISGHATLYWYQQILGQGPKLLIQFQNNGVVDDSQLPKDRFSAERLKGVDSTLKIQPAKLEDSAVYLCASSSGQGTDTQYFGPGTRLTVL.

The chain employs TRBV12-5 and TRBJ1-3; D is unresolved. The germline V gene has CDR1 LGHNT and CDR2 FRNRAP. This CDR3 spans 15 amino acids. V was shortened by 4 bases and J by 0 bases, with 10 bases between the two germline ends. CDR3 in DNA: TGTGCTAGTGGTTCCCCGAGTAACTCTGGAAACACCATATATTTT. Amino acid sequence: CASGSPSNSGNTIYF. Based on the CDR3 plus reference TRBV12-5 and TRBJ1-3, the full variable domain is DARVTQTPRHKVTEMGQEVTMRCQPILGHNTVFWYRQTMMQGLELLAYFRNRAPLDDSGMPKDRFSAEMPDATLATLKIQPSEPRDSAVYFCASGSPSNSGNTIYFGEGSWLTVV.

The rearrangement joins TRBV9 to TRBJ2-3; 10 nucleotides agree with TRBD2. The junction had 8 bases not matched to a gene; V was cut back by 0 bases and J by 4 bases. Germline V gives CDR1 SGDLS, CDR2 YYNGEE. The CDR3 consists of 17 residues. In DNA, the CDR3 is TGTGCCAGCAGCGTAGGGACTAGCGGCCTACGGGCAGATACGCAGTATTTT. It is translated as CASSVGTSGLRADTQYF.

The chain recombines TRBV7-2 with TRBJ1-5, with D hard to call. The CDR3 is 13 residues long. Trimming removed 5 bases at V and 4 bases at J, with 9 bases between. Looked up from germline, CDR1 is SGHTA and CDR2 is FQGNSA. In DNA, the CDR3 is TGTGCCAGCAGCCCGGACTCAAATCAGCCCCAGCATTTT. It encodes CASSPDSNQPQHF. The entire variable domain, with the rest obtained from reference TRBV7-2 and TRBJ1-5, is as follows: GAGVSQSPSNKVTEKGKDVELRCDPISGHTALYWYRQSLGQGLEFLIYFQGNSAPDKSGLPSDRFSAERTGGSVSTLTIQRTQQEDSAVYLCASSPDSNQPQHFGDGTRLSIL.

V and J are TRBV7-2 and TRBJ1-2, with D unresolved. V lost 0 bases to trimming and J lost 4 bases, with 9 bases between them. Germline V gene sequence: CDR1 SGHTA, CDR2 FQGNSA. There are 14 residues in the CDR3. The CDR3 region has the DNA TGTGCCAGCAGCTTAGCGTGGAGCTTCTATGGCTACACCTTC. Translation: CASSLAWSFYGYTF.

The chain combines TRBV5-6 with TRBJ2-7; the D gene is possibly TRBD1 (6 bases). Per germline, CDR1 SGHDT and CDR2 YYEEEE. The V end lost 3 bases, the J end lost 3 bases, and 13 bases lay between the germline ends. The CDR3 sequence is 14 residues long. The CDR3 reads CASSSRTALYEQYF. The CDR3 region has the DNA TGTGCCAGCAGCTCACGGACAGCTCTCTACGAGCAGTACTTC. The full variable domain, with the rest looked up from reference TRBV5-6 and TRBJ2-7, is DAGVTQSPTHLIKTRGQQVTLRCSPKSGHDTVSWYQQALGQGPQFIFQYYEEEERQRGNFPDRFSGHQFPNYSSELNVNALLLGDSALYLCASSSRTALYEQYFGPGTRLTVT.

This rearrangement joins TRBV19 to TRBJ1-5; D is uncertain. With 5 bases removed from V and 3 bases from J, the gap between germline ends came to 14 bases. Germline V gene data show CDR1 as LNHDA and CDR2 as SQIVND (reference sequence). The length of the CDR3 is 15 residues. The CDR3, as DNA: TGTGCCAGTAGTTCGGAACAGCTTATCAATCAGCCCCAGCATTTT. This gives the protein CASSSEQLINQPQHF.

The chain uses TRBV6-5 and TRBJ2-3; TRBD1 aligns across 8 bases. The germline CDR1 and CDR2 sequences are MNHEY and SVGAGI. Germline trimming cut 7 bases from V and 6 bases from J; bases unmatched to any gene: 6. This CDR3 contains 13 residues. In DNA form, the CDR3 reads TGTGCCAGCAATGCCAGGGGGCCGGATACGCAGTATTTT. This translates into CASNARGPDTQYF.

The table lists this clone with a few counts. The rearrangement joins TRBV7-9 to TRBJ1-1; D ambiguous. Germline V gene lookup returns CDR1 SEHNR and CDR2 FQNEAQ (reference sequence). The germline V and J ends were trimmed by 1 base and 7 bases, with 16 bases remaining between them. This CDR3 is built from 15 residues. CDR3 protein: CASSLGYGGSSEAFF. The CDR3 DNA reads as TGTGCCAGCAGCTTAGGTTACGGAGGGAGCAGTGAAGCTTTCTTT.

V and J are TRBV5-4 and TRBJ2-3, with TRBD2 matching over 12 bases. V trimming: 4 bases; J trimming: 8 bases; junction bases outside the gene matches: 8. This CDR3 region has 15 residues. The germline V gene encodes CDR1 SGHNT and CDR2 YYREEE (reference sequence). For the CDR3, the DNA is TGTGCCAGCAGCCTAGGACTAGCGGGGCTGGCTACGCAGTATTTT. This translates into CASSLGLAGLATQYF.